This T cell receptor beta chain is from a study of shared clonotypes between healthy human individuals. Findings and limits, study-wide: It was anticipated that sequencing depth would influence how many clonotypes donors shared.

Per germline, CDR1 LGHNA and CDR2 YSLEER. This CDR3 is built from 15 residues. V lost 0 bases to trimming and J lost 4 bases, with 13 bases between them. Data came from immunoSEQ multiplex PCR; TCRdb stores just in-frame clones and leaves some out. The sample lists around 1,900,000 clones, around 93% occurring once. In the naive CD8 group, cells lacked CD45RO and were positively selected for CCR7, so terminally differentiated effector memory CD45RA+ cells were left out. Of note for this clone: What it recognizes is unknown.

The sequence was obtained from a man between 18 and 29 years old in good health. Some clones in this sample may be carry-over from other donors' samples. Source material: naive CD8+ T cells from PBMCs. The rearrangement joins TRBV4-3 to TRBJ2-7; possibly TRBD2 for D (6 bases). The CDR3 DNA reads as TGCGCCAGCAGCCAAGATGGGCGGGGTGAATACGAGCAGTACTTC. This sequence encodes CASSQDGRGEYEQYF.